Below are 25 T cell receptor beta chains sequenced from a single sample in a study of shared clonotypes between healthy human individuals. Naivety among CD8 cells was defined by CD45RO negativity and positive CCR7 selection, thereby excluding terminally differentiated effector memory CD45RA+ cells. This table comes from immunoSEQ multiplex PCR, and its TCRdb copy is limited to in-frame clones, with some not included. The sample carries about 590,000 clones, around 95% recorded once. The sample consisted of naive CD8+ T cells sorted from blood. These receptors all stem from a woman aged 30 to 39 in good health.

The V call is TRBV5-1, the J call TRBJ2-1; weak D call: TRBD1 (7 bases). V shed 0 bases and J shed 7 bases, with 11 bases lying between them. This CDR3 has 14 residues. Per the germline V gene, CDR1 is SGHRS and CDR2 is YFSETQ. The CDR3 bases are TGCGCCAGCAGCTTGGACAGGGGAGGTAATGAGCAGTTCTTC. Translation: CASSLDRGGNEQFF.

The gene calls are TRBV2 and TRBJ1-1, with D tentatively TRBD1 (6 bases). Germline loops: CDR1 SNHLY, CDR2 FYNNEI. Trimming removed 3 bases from V and 4 bases from J, with 12 bases in between. CDR3 length: 14 residues. The CDR3 DNA is TGTGCCAGCAGTGACGGTGACAGGACCACTGAAGCTTTCTTT. It yields the protein CASSDGDRTTEAFF.

CDR3 DNA: TGTGCCAGCAGCTTACAGGCGGGAGGGCCCGATGAGCAGTACTTC. It yields the protein CASSLQAGGPDEQYF. The rearrangement uses TRBV7-9 and TRBJ2-7, with 9 bases aligning to TRBD2. With V trimmed by 2 bases and J by 7 bases, 9 bases remained unmatched. This CDR3 region has 15 residues. CDR1 and CDR2 from the germline V gene are SEHNR and FQNEAQ (reference sequence).

This chain uses TRBV9 with TRBJ2-6; 7 positions match TRBD2. Germline V CDR1 and CDR2: SGDLS, YYNGEE. This CDR3 comprises 16 residues. Losses at the gene ends were 0 bases for V and 2 bases for J; bases not matched to a gene: 2. CDR3 sequence: CASSVGRGAGANVLTF. Here the CDR3 DNA reads TGTGCCAGCAGCGTAGGTCGGGGGGCTGGGGCCAACGTCCTGACTTTC.

The V gene is TRBV5-5, the J gene TRBJ1-5; the D gene is possibly TRBD1 (5 bases). Trimming removed 4 bases from V and 0 bases from J, with 8 bases in between. The CDR3 covers 14 residues. Per germline, CDR1 SGHKS and CDR2 YYEKEE (reference sequence). CDR3 nucleotide sequence: TGTGCCAGCAGCGGGGGTTATAGCAATCAGCCCCAGCATTTT. Its translation: CASSGGYSNQPQHF.

The V call is TRBV28, the J call TRBJ1-5; D unclear. In germline, CDR1 is MDHEN, CDR2 SYDVKM. Trimming pared 3 bases from V and 3 bases from J, leaving 9 bases between. The CDR3 runs to 14 residues. CDR3 in amino acids: CASSFEAFNQPQHF. The CDR3 DNA reads as TGTGCCAGCAGTTTTGAAGCTTTCAATCAGCCCCAGCATTTT.

The genes are TRBV28 and TRBJ2-2, with D maybe TRBD1 (5 bases). The CDR3 contains 13 residues. Germline V gene data show CDR1 as MDHEN and CDR2 as SYDVKM. Trimming stripped 3 bases from V and 6 bases from J, with 8 bases between. In DNA form, the CDR3 reads TGTGCCAGCAGTTTTCCAGGGTCCGGGGAGCTGTTTTTT. Translated, it gives CASSFPGSGELFF.

The rearrangement uses TRBV29-1 and TRBJ2-2, with 10 bases matching TRBD1. The CDR3 is 14 residues long. Germline V lookup: CDR1 SQVTM, CDR2 ANQGSEA. Trimming at V came to 5 bases and at J to 6 bases, leaving 6 bases not matched to a gene. The CDR3 DNA sequence: TGCAGCGTTAGTAAGGGACAGGGGTCCGGGGAGCTGTTTTTT. It yields the protein CSVSKGQGSGELFF.

This chain joins TRBV18 and TRBJ2-2; 8 positions match TRBD2. CDR1 KGHSH and CDR2 LQKENI come from the germline V gene. V trimming: 3 bases; J trimming: 0 bases; junction bases outside the gene matches: 3. The CDR3 sequence is 16 residues long. This CDR3 is CASSPNSGANTGELFF. The CDR3 DNA sequence: TGTGCCAGCTCACCTAATAGCGGGGCGAACACCGGGGAGCTGTTTTTT.

The rearrangement joins TRBV9 to TRBJ2-1, with TRBD2 identical over 12 bases. CDR3 length equals 19 residues. Germline CDR1 SGDLS, CDR2 YYNGEE. The trim removed 3 bases at V and 2 bases at J, leaving 12 bases unmatched. The CDR3 protein is CASSARTSGKTVAYNEQFF. DNA of the CDR3: TGTGCCAGCAGCGCCCGGACTAGCGGGAAAACAGTAGCCTACAATGAGCAGTTCTTC.

The CDR3 protein is CASSPQANTEAFF. As DNA, the CDR3 is TGTGCCAGCAGTCCTCAAGCGAACACTGAAGCTTTCTTT. The chain uses TRBV27 and TRBJ1-1; D not resolved. V shed 5 bases and J shed 1 base, with 8 bases lying between them. CDR3 length equals 13 residues. Germline V gives CDR1 MNHEY, CDR2 SMNVEV (reference sequence).

The chain carries TRBV20-1 and TRBJ1-5; D ambiguous. Between the trimmed V and J ends, which lost 0 bases and 12 bases, there was a span of 9 bases. Germline assignment: CDR1 DFQATT and CDR2 SNEGSKA (reference sequence). This CDR3 has 11 residues. CDR3 region: CSARDVFDQHF. CDR3 nucleotides: TGCAGTGCTAGAGATGTGTTTGACCAGCATTTT.

This sequence joins TRBV2 and TRBJ2-1; D is ambiguous. CDR3 length: 13 amino acids. Germline CDR1 and CDR2: SNHLY and FYNNEI. Trimming cost V 8 bases and J 0 bases, with 8 bases left between them. CDR3: CASDFNSYNEQFF. The DNA for the CDR3 is TGTGCCAGCGACTTTAACTCCTACAATGAGCAGTTCTTC. Together with reference TRBV2 and TRBJ2-1, the CDR3 gives the full variable domain: EPEVTQTPSHQVTQMGQEVILRCVPISNHLYFYWYRQILGQKVEFLVSFYNNEISEKSEIFDDQFSVERPDGSNFTLKIRSTKLEDSAMYFCASDFNSYNEQFFGPGTRLTVL.

This clone came up once. The chain has TRBV7-6 and TRBJ2-2; D gene uncertain. The CDR3 length is 14 residues. The V end lost 1 base, the J end lost 1 base, and 4 bases lay between the germline ends. Germline-derived CDR1 and CDR2 are SGHVS and FNYEAQ. The CDR3 DNA sequence: TGTGCCAGCAGCTTAGGCTGGAACACCGGGGAGCTGTTTTTT. Its translation is CASSLGWNTGELFF.

J is TRBJ2-6 and V is TRBV2; 9 bases are shared with TRBD2. CDR3 length equals 16 residues. With 11 bases clipped from V and 3 bases from J, the junction kept 11 bases outside the gene matches. The germline V gene encodes CDR1 SNHLY and CDR2 FYNNEI. The CDR3 DNA is TGTGCCCTAGCGGGGAGGAGGACGGGTGGGGCCAACGTCCTGACTTTC. Protein sequence: CALAGRRTGGANVLTF.

This chain joins TRBV27 and TRBJ2-7, with 9 positions matching TRBD2. The CDR3 consists of 16 residues. The V gene end was trimmed by 4 bases and the J gene end by 2 bases; junction bases not matched to a gene: 9. Germline values: CDR1 MNHEY, CDR2 SMNVEV (reference sequence). The CDR3 region is CASSSTGTSSAYEQYF. DNA of the CDR3: TGTGCCAGCAGTTCCACCGGGACTAGCAGCGCCTACGAGCAGTACTTC.

This clone is a singleton in its sample. V and J are TRBV14 and TRBJ2-5; 7 nucleotides agree with TRBD2. Germline CDR1 reads SGHDN; CDR2 reads FVKESK. The length of the CDR3 is 14 residues. J lost 4 bases, V lost 2 bases, and 4 bases had no gene match. CDR3 in amino acids: CASSQRGGIETQYF. In DNA, the CDR3 is TGTGCCAGCAGCCAAAGGGGAGGGATAGAGACCCAGTACTTC.

This sequence joins TRBV6-1 and TRBJ1-3, with D maybe TRBD1 (5 bases). Germline-derived CDR1 and CDR2 are MNHNS and SASEGT. V lost 2 bases and J lost 0, with 8 bases in between. The CDR3 runs 15 residues. The CDR3 loop is CASSEYRSSGNTIYF. Written as DNA, the CDR3 is TGTGCCAGCAGTGAATACAGGAGCTCTGGAAACACCATATATTTT.

This rearrangement joins TRBV28 to TRBJ2-1; 7 positions agree with TRBD2. With 6 bases clipped from V and 5 bases from J, the junction kept 7 bases outside the gene matches. The length of the CDR3 is 14 residues. CDR1 is MDHEN, CDR2 SYDVKM, per germline. The CDR3 DNA follows: TGTGCCAGCAGGGCGGGAGTTTGGGACAATGAGCAGTTCTTC. Amino acid sequence: CASRAGVWDNEQFF. Supplemented by reference TRBV28 and TRBJ2-1, the full variable domain reads DVKVTQSSRYLVKRTGEKVFLECVQDMDHENMFWYRQDPGLGLRLIYFSYDVKMKEKGDIPEGYSVSREKKERFSLILESASTNQTSMYLCASRAGVWDNEQFFGPGTRLTVL.

The V call is TRBV13, the J call TRBJ2-5, with D perhaps matching TRBD1 (6 bases). The end of the DNA aligns better with TRBJ2-7, so the J call may be wrong. Looked up from germline, CDR1 is PRHDT and CDR2 is FYEKMQ (reference sequence). The CDR3 extends over 16 amino acids. The CDR3 nucleotides are TGTGCCAGCAGCTTATCGAAGGGACATCTCTCCTACGAGCAGTACTTC. Protein product: CASSLSKGHLSYEQYF.

The V and J genes are TRBV14 and TRBJ2-7, with TRBD2 matching 11 bases. V lost 4 bases and J lost 2; bases outside the gene matches: 4. The germline gives CDR1 SGHDN, CDR2 FVKESK. This CDR3 comprises 15 residues. CDR3 nucleotide sequence: TGTGCCAGCAGCCCGGGACTAGCGGCCCCCTACGAGCAGTACTTC. Its translation: CASSPGLAAPYEQYF. Supplemented by reference TRBV14 and TRBJ2-7, the full variable domain reads EAGVTQFPSHSVIEKGQTVTLRCDPISGHDNLYWYRRVMGKEIKFLLHFVKESKQDESGMPNNRFLAERTGGTYSTLKVQPAELEDSGVYFCASSPGLAAPYEQYFGPGTRLTVT.

V is TRBV25-1 and J is TRBJ2-2, with 7 positions matching TRBD2. The CDR3 loop spans 17 amino acids. Looked up from germline, CDR1 is MGHDK and CDR2 is SYGVNS. With 3 bases clipped from V and 4 bases from J, the junction kept 11 bases outside the gene matches. The CDR3 nucleotides are TGTGCCAGCAGTGAGGGAGCAACGGGACTAATCACCGGGGAGCTGTTTTTT. It is translated as CASSEGATGLITGELFF. The full variable domain, completed using reference TRBV25-1 and TRBJ2-2, is EADIYQTPRYLVIGTGKKITLECSQTMGHDKMYWYQQDPGMELHLIHYSYGVNSTEKGDLSSESTVSRIRTEHFPLTLESARPSHTSQYLCASSEGATGLITGELFFGEGSRLTVL.

The chain combines TRBV9 with TRBJ2-1; D is perhaps TRBD1 (6 bases). The V and J ends lost 5 bases and 4 bases respectively, with 10 bases between them. Germline loops: CDR1 SGDLS, CDR2 YYNGEE. CDR3 length: 13 residues. In DNA form, the CDR3 reads TGTGCCAGCAGTCCCGGGACATACAATGAGCAGTTCTTC. Translating gives CASSPGTYNEQFF. The full variable domain, completed using reference TRBV9 and TRBJ2-1, is DSGVTQTPKHLITATGQRVTLRCSPRSGDLSVYWYQQSLDQGLQFLIQYYNGEERAKGNILERFSAQQFPDLHSELNLSSLELGDSALYFCASSPGTYNEQFFGPGTRLTVL.

This chain joins TRBV13 and TRBJ1-4; 8 bases are shared with TRBD1. The CDR3 sequence is 15 residues long. V lost 4 bases, J lost 3 bases, and 4 bases stayed unmatched. Germline assignment: CDR1 PRHDT and CDR2 FYEKMQ (reference sequence). CDR3 coding DNA: TGTGCCAGCAGCTCCCCGGGACAGGCTAATGAAAAACTGTTTTTT. It codes for CASSSPGQANEKLFF. The variable domain in full, completed from reference TRBV13 and TRBJ1-4, reads AAGVIQSPRHLIKEKRETATLKCYPIPRHDTVYWYQQGPGQDPQFLISFYEKMQSDKGSIPDRFSAQQFSDYHSELNMSSLELGDSALYFCASSSPGQANEKLFFGSGTQLSVL.

The count of this clone is one. The V and J genes are TRBV4-1 and TRBJ2-1; 16 nucleotides agree with TRBD2. The junction had 6 bases not matched to a gene; V was cut back by 4 bases and J by 12 bases. In germline, CDR1 is MGHRA, CDR2 YSYEKL. This CDR3 comprises 15 residues. In nucleotides, the CDR3 is TGCGCCAGCAGCCGGCCAGGGACTAGCGGGGGGGGGCAGTTCTTC. Protein sequence: CASSRPGTSGGGQFF.